These 24 T cell receptor beta chains share one sample of origin, sequenced in a study of blood T cell repertoires in COVID-19. Data came from immunoSEQ multiplex PCR; TCRdb stores just in-frame clones and leaves some out. The data show approximately 200,000 clones, 70% to 80% seen once. Sequencing was performed on peripheral blood. These receptors originate from a woman aged 45 to 65 with acute or convalescent COVID-19.

This sequence joins TRBV19 and TRBJ2-3, with a possible D match to TRBD1 (5 bases). V was clipped by 6 bases and J by 4 bases, with 14 bases between them. Per germline, CDR1 LNHDA and CDR2 SQIVND (reference sequence). The CDR3 consists of 14 residues. CDR3 sequence (DNA): TGTGCCAGTAGCCTGGGGCCGGAGTCAGATACGCAGTATTTT. This gives the protein CASSLGPESDTQYF. The variable domain in full, with the rest retrieved from reference TRBV19 and TRBJ2-3, is DGGITQSPKYLFRKEGQNVTLSCEQNLNHDAMYWYRQDPGQGLRLIYYSQIVNDFQKGDIAEGYSVSREKKESFPLTVTSAQKNPTAFYLCASSLGPESDTQYFGPGTRLTVL.

This rearrangement joins TRBV13 to TRBJ2-7, with a possible D match to TRBD2 (6 bases). The CDR3 consists of 14 residues. CDR1 PRHDT and CDR2 FYEKMQ come from the germline V gene (reference sequence). Trimming removed 6 bases from V and 2 bases from J, with 14 bases in between. In DNA form, the CDR3 reads TGTGCCAGCAGTTTCCGGGAGCTGACCTACGAGCAGTACTTC. It specifies CASSFRELTYEQYF.

The V call is TRBV4-3, the J call TRBJ2-7; D unresolved. V was clipped by 0 bases and J by 0 bases, with 6 bases between them. CDR1 is LGHNA and CDR2 is YSLEER in the germline V gene. CDR3 length: 14 amino acids. The CDR3 coding sequence is TGCGCCAGCAGCCAAGATTCCCTCTCCTACGAGCAGTACTTC. Translation gives CASSQDSLSYEQYF.

This clone was recorded once. The V gene is TRBV9, the J gene TRBJ2-7; 7 bases line up with TRBD2. V shed 0 bases and J 7 bases; nucleotides not matched to a gene: 13. The germline V gene has CDR1 SGDLS and CDR2 YYNGEE. There are 16 residues in the CDR3. DNA of the CDR3: TGTGCCAGCAGCGTAGCCCGGGCTAGCGGACCGGGGGAGCAGTACTTC. Its protein product is CASSVARASGPGEQYF. The variable domain in full, completed from reference TRBV9 and TRBJ2-7, reads DSGVTQTPKHLITATGQRVTLRCSPRSGDLSVYWYQQSLDQGLQFLIQYYNGEERAKGNILERFSAQQFPDLHSELNLSSLELGDSALYFCASSVARASGPGEQYFGPGTRLTVT.

The genes are TRBV6-5 and TRBJ1-1, with D possibly matching TRBD1 (5 bases). The germline V and J ends were trimmed by 10 bases and 12 bases, with 18 bases remaining between them. Germline values: CDR1 MNHEY, CDR2 SVGAGI. CDR3 size: 11 residues. CDR3 in amino acids: CATHSGEGTFF. For the CDR3, the DNA is TGTGCCACCCACAGCGGGGAGGGGACTTTCTTT.

The genes are TRBV9 and TRBJ2-7; TRBD2 agrees at 8 bases. Germline V gene data show CDR1 as SGDLS and CDR2 as YYNGEE. The CDR3 contains 16 residues. The J segment lost 2 bases and the V segment lost 2 bases, leaving 9 bases of the junction unmatched. The CDR3 nucleotides are TGTGCCAGCAGCGTGACGGGGGGGACGAACCCCTACGAGCAGTACTTC. It translates to CASSVTGGTNPYEQYF.

The count of this clone is one. The chain carries TRBV6-6 and TRBJ2-7, with a tentative D call TRBD2 (6 bases). Trimming took off 1 base at V and 5 bases at J, with 15 bases between the two ends. CDR3 length: 15 residues. Germline V gives CDR1 MNHNY, CDR2 SVGAGI (reference sequence). In DNA, the CDR3 is TGTGCCAGCAGTTACTTCGCACTAGCAACAAACGAGCAGTACTTC. This sequence encodes CASSYFALATNEQYF.

The V and J genes are TRBV6-6 and TRBJ1-1; D not certain. The CDR3 loop spans 15 amino acids. Germline CDR1 MNHNY, CDR2 SVGAGI (reference sequence). V was pared by 2 bases and J by 0 bases, with 10 bases between. The CDR3 DNA follows: TGTGCCAGCAGTTACGGTGCGGTCATGAACACTGAAGCTTTCTTT. Protein sequence: CASSYGAVMNTEAFF.

This clone was observed a few times. This chain connects TRBV3-1 (or the pseudogene TRBV3-2) to TRBJ1-3; D is ambiguous. Trimming removed 6 bases at V and 0 bases at J, with 12 bases between. The CDR3 contains 15 residues. Germline V CDR1 and CDR2: LGHDT, YNNKEL (reference sequence). As DNA, the CDR3 is TGTGCCAGCAGTACTAGGACCCTCTCTGGAAACACCATATATTTT. Its protein product is CASSTRTLSGNTIYF.

The J gene is TRBJ1-6, the V gene TRBV2; 7 bases map to TRBD1. Germline values: CDR1 SNHLY, CDR2 FYNNEI. The CDR3 totals 15 residues. Trimming removed 3 bases from V and 6 bases from J; junction bases left unmatched: 5. The CDR3 reads CASSDGNRGNSPLHF. Here the CDR3 DNA reads TGTGCCAGCAGTGATGGGAACAGGGGTAATTCACCCCTCCACTTT. Drawing the rest from reference TRBV2 and TRBJ1-6, the complete variable domain is EPEVTQTPSHQVTQMGQEVILRCVPISNHLYFYWYRQILGQKVEFLVSFYNNEISEKSEIFDDQFSVERPDGSNFTLKIRSTKLEDSAMYFCASSDGNRGNSPLHFGNGTRLTVT.

The CDR3 spells CASSLAVLAGRTGELFF. Here the CDR3 DNA reads TGTGCCAGCAGCTTAGCGGTACTAGCGGGGAGGACCGGGGAGCTGTTTTTT. This rearrangement joins TRBV7-6 to TRBJ2-2; 10 bases map to TRBD2. Germline CDR1 SGHVS, CDR2 FNYEAQ. CDR3 length equals 17 residues. V trimming: 0 bases; J trimming: 5 bases; junction bases outside the gene matches: 6. Looking up the rest from reference TRBV7-6 and TRBJ2-2 gives the full variable domain: GAGVSQSPRYKVTKRGQDVALRCDPISGHVSLYWYRQALGQGPEFLTYFNYEAQQDKSGLPNDRFSAERPEGSISTLTIQRTEQRDSAMYRCASSLAVLAGRTGELFFGEGSRLTVL.

The DNA for the CDR3 is TGCAGCGTTGAAAAGCGGGGGGGCGGGTACAATGAGCAGTTCTTC. Protein sequence: CSVEKRGGGYNEQFF. The gene calls are TRBV29-1 and TRBJ2-1; 10 nucleotides match TRBD2. V lost 2 bases to trimming and J lost 4 bases; unmatched junction nucleotides: 5. The CDR3 extends over 15 amino acids. Per germline, CDR1 SQVTM and CDR2 ANQGSEA.

The rearrangement joins TRBV30 to TRBJ1-6; 7 nucleotides agree with TRBD1. Germline V gene sequence: CDR1 GTSNPN, CDR2 SVGIG (reference sequence). J gave up 5 bases and V 0 bases, and 16 bases lay outside the gene matches. CDR3 length equals 19 residues. CDR3: CAWSVGTFNRDRDNSPLHF. The CDR3 DNA reads as TGTGCCTGGAGTGTCGGAACTTTCAACCGGGACAGAGATAATTCACCCCTCCACTTT.

The chain carries TRBV24-1 and TRBJ2-1; 7 nucleotides match TRBD2. This CDR3 is built from 19 residues. The germline CDR1 and CDR2 sequences are KGHDR and SFDVKD. Trimming at V came to 4 bases and at J to 0 bases, leaving 14 bases not matched to a gene. CDR3: CATSEAGGAGYSSYNEQFF. As DNA, the CDR3 is TGTGCCACCAGTGAGGCCGGGGGAGCGGGGTATAGCTCCTACAATGAGCAGTTCTTC.

The genes are TRBV24-1 and TRBJ2-1, with 10 nucleotides matching TRBD2. The J segment lost 8 bases and the V segment lost 4 bases, leaving 10 bases of the junction unmatched. Per germline, CDR1 KGHDR and CDR2 SFDVKD. This CDR3 has 16 residues. The CDR3 loop is CATSDVAGGIRDEQFF. The DNA for the CDR3 is TGTGCCACCAGTGACGTAGCGGGAGGTATTAGGGATGAGCAGTTCTTC.

This chain joins TRBV20-1 and TRBJ2-7, with D perhaps TRBD2 (6 bases). This CDR3 has 14 amino acids. Trimming pared 3 bases from V and 2 bases from J, leaving 14 bases between. Per the germline V gene, CDR1 is DFQATT and CDR2 is SNEGSKA (reference sequence). The CDR3 loop reads CSASSLRLAYEQYF. DNA for the CDR3: TGCAGTGCTAGTTCACTGAGACTAGCCTACGAGCAGTACTTC.

The chain uses TRBV28 and TRBJ2-7; the D gene is possibly TRBD2 (6 bases). The germline V and J ends were trimmed by 1 base and 3 bases, with 10 bases remaining between them. The CDR3 sequence is 14 residues long. CDR1 is MDHEN and CDR2 is SYDVKM in the germline V gene. Written as DNA, the CDR3 is TGTGCCAGCAGTTTATTCCGGGGGAACTACGAGCAGTACTTC. The encoded protein is CASSLFRGNYEQYF.

The J gene is TRBJ1-6, the V gene TRBV14, with 7 bases that match TRBD1. Germline V gene data show CDR1 as SGHDN and CDR2 as FVKESK. V lost 2 bases and J lost 10; bases outside the gene matches: 2. The CDR3 runs 13 residues. The CDR3 protein is CASSQTGVSPLHF. The CDR3 nucleotides are TGTGCCAGCAGCCAAACAGGGGTATCACCCCTCCACTTT.

This sequence joins TRBV10-3 and TRBJ2-3; TRBD2 matches at 8 bases. The CDR3 runs to 15 residues. Per germline, CDR1 ENHRY and CDR2 SYGVKD. The junction had 10 bases not matched to a gene; V was cut back by 4 bases and J by 7 bases. The CDR3 DNA reads TGTGCCATCAGTGCGCCCAGCGGGAGTAGGAATACGCAGTATTTT. It specifies CAISAPSGSRNTQYF.

The rearrangement joins TRBV7-2 to TRBJ1-2, with 7 nucleotides matching TRBD1. Germline CDR1 is SGHTA and CDR2 is FQGNSA. This CDR3 spans 17 amino acids. V lost 7 bases, J lost 0 bases, and 14 bases stayed unmatched. The CDR3 nucleotides are TGTGCCAGCAAGAAGGGGGACAGACTCGTTTCTAACTATGGCTACACCTTC. Amino acid sequence: CASKKGDRLVSNYGYTF.

V and J are TRBV7-2 and TRBJ1-4; 10 bases match TRBD1. This CDR3 has 14 amino acids. With V trimmed by 5 bases and J by 6 bases, 3 bases remained unmatched. Germline lookup yields CDR1 SGHTA and CDR2 FQGNSA. CDR3 DNA sequence: TGTGCCAGCAGCCCCGGGACAGGGGATGAAAAACTGTTTTTT. This translates into CASSPGTGDEKLFF.

V is TRBV19 and J is TRBJ1-1; 7 nucleotides match TRBD1. Per germline, CDR1 LNHDA and CDR2 SQIVND (reference sequence). The V segment lost 6 bases and the J segment 3 bases; nucleotides outside the gene matches: 10. The CDR3 extends over 15 amino acids. The DNA for the CDR3 is TGTGCCAGTAGCCAATCTCAGGGGGGACACACTGAAGCTTTCTTT. It is translated as CASSQSQGGHTEAFF. The full variable domain, its missing parts supplied by reference TRBV19 and TRBJ1-1, is DGGITQSPKYLFRKEGQNVTLSCEQNLNHDAMYWYRQDPGQGLRLIYYSQIVNDFQKGDIAEGYSVSREKKESFPLTVTSAQKNPTAFYLCASSQSQGGHTEAFFGQGTRLTVV.

The V and J genes are TRBV7-2 and TRBJ2-1; the match to TRBD2 covers 11 bases. The CDR3 is 17 residues long. V was pared by 2 bases and J by 7 bases, with 10 bases of the junction left unmatched. Germline V CDR1 and CDR2: SGHTA, FQGNSA. CDR3 coding DNA: TGTGCCAGCAGCTTATCCTCCGGGACTAGCGGTCAGAATGAGCAGTTCTTC. Its protein is CASSLSSGTSGQNEQFF.

This rearrangement joins TRBV6-7 to TRBJ1-1, with D unclear. TRBV6-7 has ORF status, its function being uncertain. Deletions cut 0 bases from V and 1 base from J, with 9 bases between. CDR3 length: 15 amino acids. CDR3 amino acids: CASSYSRQGNTEAFF. CDR3 bases: TGTGCCAGCAGTTACTCGAGGCAAGGGAACACTGAAGCTTTCTTT.